These 9 T cell receptor beta chains were all obtained from the same sample, sequenced in a study of CD8+CD57+ T cells in acquired aplastic anemia. Individuals selected for sequencing had exhibited CD8+CD57+ cell expansion on flow cytometry. Genomic DNA was employed as the template in profiling TCR beta VDJ and CDR3. TCRdb redid the calling of the reads with MiXCR, one entry per CDR3 protein. The sample carries around 170,000 distinct CDR3 sequences, 40% to 55% recorded once. The material sequenced was sorted CD4+, CD8+, or CD8+CD57+ T cells (not recorded which) from PBMCs. The receptors here all came from a human donor with aplastic anemia.

Concerning this clonotype: One end of the junction varies from germline; a read error may be responsible. The gene calls are TRBV24-1 and TRBJ2-1; 13 nucleotides agree with TRBD2. The CDR3 totals 15 residues. CDR1 is KGHDR and CDR2 is SFDVKD in the germline V gene. The CDR3 nucleotides read TGTGCCTCCAGTGGCGTGGGACTAGCGGGAATTGAGCATTTCTTC. As protein: CASSGVGLAGIEHFF.

Comments on this clonotype: With a much larger clone just one base away, this may be a read error. This sequence joins TRBV5-1 and TRBJ2-3; weak D call: TRBD2 (7 bases). There are 16 residues in the CDR3. Germline CDR1 is SGHRS and CDR2 is YFSETQ. CDR3 sequence reads: CASSPPIGGATDTHYF. DNA for the CDR3: TGCGCCAGCAGCCCACCAATTGGGGGGGCGACAGATACGCACTATTTT. Full variable domain (outside the CDR3, taken from reference TRBV5-1 and TRBJ2-3): KAGVTQTPRYLIKTRGQQVTLSCSPISGHRSVSWYQQTPGQGLQFLFEYFSETQRNKGNFPGRFSGRQFSNSRSEMNVSTLELGDSALYLCASSPPIGGATDTHYFGPGTRLTVL.

The chain links TRBV24-1 to TRBJ2-4; D is unclear. Germline assignment: CDR1 KGHDR and CDR2 SFDVKD. The CDR3 is 14 amino acids. Trimming left V 3 bases short and J 0 bases short, with 5 bases between. This CDR3 reads CATSDSRAKNIQYF. In nucleotides, the CDR3 is TGTGCCACCAGTGATAGCCGAGCCAAAAACATTCAGTACTTC.

This clonotype was picked up one time. No conserved phenylalanine or tryptophan is present at the end of the CDR3, so a read error is the likely explanation. This chain uses TRBV18 with TRBJ1-6, with D possibly being TRBD1 (5 bases). Trimming cost V 5 bases and J 11 bases, with 13 bases left between them. The germline V gene has CDR1 KGHSH and CDR2 LQKENI. The CDR3 covers 13 residues. The CDR3 DNA sequence: TGTGCCAGCTCAGTCGACGGGGGAGCACCCCTCCACCTT. Amino acid sequence: CASSVDGGAPLHL.

This rearrangement joins TRBV29-1 to TRBJ2-7; 9 nucleotides agree with TRBD1. V was pared by 3 bases and J by 4 bases, with 7 bases of the junction left unmatched. CDR3 length: 14 residues. Germline V gene data show CDR1 as SQVTM and CDR2 as ANQGSEA. The CDR3 coding sequence is TGCAGCGTTGAGGGGACAGGGCTCCAATACGAGCAGTACTTC. This translates into CSVEGTGLQYEQYF.

V usage is TRBV5-1 and J usage is TRBJ2-7, with D perhaps matching TRBD1 (7 bases). The ends were cut back, 7 bases at V and 2 bases at J, with 16 bases in the middle. The CDR3 contains 14 residues. The germline V gene encodes CDR1 SGHRS and CDR2 YFSETQ. The CDR3 bases are TGCGCCAGCGACGCGGGGCAGGGGGCCTACGAGCAGTACTTC. As protein: CASDAGQGAYEQYF.

This clonotype was recorded once. The gene calls are TRBV24-1 and TRBJ2-7; 7 bases fit TRBD1. The CDR3 extends over 10 amino acids. Germline V gene lookup returns CDR1 KGHDR and CDR2 SFDVKD. CDR3 bases: TGTGTCACGAACAGGGGCGAGCAGTACTTC. Its protein is CVTNRGEQYF.

The rearrangement joins TRBV20-1 to TRBJ2-7, with D possibly matching TRBD2 (5 bases). CDR1 and CDR2 from the germline V gene are DFQATT and SNEGSKA (reference sequence). The CDR3 length is 13 residues. V was trimmed by 6 bases and J by 3 bases, leaving 15 bases between them. The CDR3 spells CSADLPGLYEQYF. The CDR3 DNA reads as TGCAGTGCGGACCTCCCCGGACTCTACGAGCAGTACTTC.

The chain links TRBV6-2 or TRBV6-3 to TRBJ2-7, with D perhaps TRBD1 (6 bases). In germline, CDR1 is MNHEY, CDR2 SVGEGT. The CDR3 runs 14 residues. V dropped 3 bases and J dropped 5 bases, with 14 bases sitting between them. This chain's CDR3 is CASSYRRGPDEQYF. The CDR3 nucleotides read TGTGCCAGCAGTTATCGCAGGGGCCCGGACGAGCAGTACTTC.